The TCR beta chain described here comes from a study of shared clonotypes between healthy human individuals (dated by TCRdb to the early 2020s). Turning to the overall study: The cohort comprised a couple of women and a few men aged 18 to 49 years. For each donor, CD4 naive and CD4 memory were each run on three plates, CD8 naive on two plates, and CD8 memory on one plate. To estimate repertoire size and how much clonotype sharing occurs between individuals, the study deeply sequenced the blood TCR repertoires of roughly 5 healthy adults. Libraries were prepared and TCR repertoires were sequenced by different laboratories using diverse techniques, in order to increase sequencing depth and limit assay-specific biases. Between about 0.85 and 10 billion PBMCs per donor were obtained by leukapheresis. What the study reported, not specific to this receptor: Higher generation probabilities were observed for clonotypes shared by all four sorted-subset donors than for non-shared clonotypes. Because the study included only a small number of donors, the genetic and exposure-history diversity represented was limited. Incomplete sequencing was indicated by rarefaction of sorted-subset datasets, despite the large sequencing depth. Based on pairwise subsampling, the degree of clonotype sharing among donors was expected to be affected by sequencing depth. Larger estimated clonotype richness was generally found for naive subsets than for memory subsets. Sampling was restricted to blood, and TCR repertoires in tissues likely differ from the TCR repertoires found in blood. Across a handful of donors, around 5% of naive CD4, approximately 3.5% of naive CD8, around 2.1% of memory CD4, and about 0.4% of memory CD8 clonotypes were shared.

The CDR3 contains 14 residues, cysteine and phenylalanine counted. Only the CDR3 part of the read is kept: 42 bases, read in frame from the first base. Via the germline V gene (reference sequence), CDR1 is SEHNR and CDR2 FQNEAQ. V is cut by 1 base and J by 2 bases, and the space between the germline ends is 8 bases. Using the deep immunoSEQ assay, multiplex PCR amplified TCR CDR3 regions from genomic DNA. Extracted genomic DNA from each cell subset was spread evenly across all wells of several immunoSEQ 96-well plates, with each plate serving as a replicate. For sorted subsets, approximately 190 ng genomic DNA, equal to tens of thousands of T cell genomes, was loaded into each replicate PCR. Purified libraries were measured with a Qubit 3.0 fluorometer, size-checked on a Bioanalyzer 2100, and measured again with the KAPA Library Quantification kit. A separate single-read 150-cycle Illumina NextSeq 550 flow cell was used to sequence each immunoSEQ 96-well plate. Per the authors' processing: Because the immunoSEQ output held only junctional sequences and lacked quality scores, the filtering could not match the filtering applied to full-length reads. Sequences were annotated with PyIR, a Python wrapper for IgBLAST v1.9, using IMGT germline references to assign V/J genes and CDR3. Reads were removed for weak V/J assignments (E-value above 1e-6), missing CDR3, stop codons, out-of-frame junctions, or ambiguous translated residues. V3J clonotypes were defined by identical inferred V gene, J gene, and CDR3 amino acid sequence. Percentage overlap between repertoires was computed as shared unique clonotypes divided by the size of the smaller repertoire. Repertoire richness was assessed with RTK rarefaction, the Chao1 estimator, and Recon v2.1 estimates of unobserved clonotypes. For all TCRbeta clonotypes obtained by the gDNA method from several donors, generation probabilities were computed with OLGA. TCRdb carries this immuneACCESS record with in-frame sequences only. Its versions omit some clonotypes, under half of them owing to an unresolved V gene in the studies checked, with the rest unexplained. V, J and clone size reflect that table, while D and trimming were determined from the DNA. The sample includes some 2.1 million clones, with roughly 94% observed a single time. The top ten clonotypes cover around 1.1% of the sample.

On this clone itself: It lacks a known antigen. No clone much larger than this one lies a single base away; base qualities are absent.

For the CD8 naive samples, CD45RO-negative cells were positively selected for CCR7, yielding a CD45RA+CCR7+ population from which TemRA cells were excluded. The donors were healthy, HIV-negative adults with no recently reported acute infections or vaccinations. Every donor was a Caucasian adult residing in Nashville, Tennessee, USA. Blood was obtained by leukapheresis, after which PBMCs were separated by Ficoll-Histopaque density gradient centrifugation and cryopreserved in liquid nitrogen vapor phase. Analytical flow cytometry was used to check the purity and quantity of every magnetically sorted T cell population. From each sorted fraction, genomic DNA was isolated and quantified by UV absorbance on a Nanodrop 2000c.

Sequenced input: naive CD8+ T cells sorted from blood. The sample's cell subset or site label, decoded: CD45RA+CCR7+. The V gene is TRBV7-9 and the J gene is TRBJ1-1, with the identity of the D gene unclear. This receptor was identified in a young man in good health. The DNA reads TGTGCCAGCAGCTTAGGTGTCGATAACACTGAAGCTTTCTTT. This gives the protein CASSLGVDNTEAFF.